This passage covers 16 T cell receptor beta chains from one sample sequenced in a study of shared clonotypes between healthy human individuals. Method: immunoSEQ multiplex PCR; TCRdb's copy keeps in-frame clones and lacks some. The sample comprises about 680,000 clones, around four fifths of which are singletons, and around 1.7% rests with the top ten. The sample taken for sequencing was memory CD4+ T cells sorted from blood. Subset denoted: CD45RA-negative fraction. Source of these receptors: a woman under 40 in good health.

The chain couples TRBV19 to TRBJ1-5; tentative D call: TRBD1 (5 bases). This CDR3 has 14 amino acids. Looked up from germline, CDR1 is LNHDA and CDR2 is SQIVND (reference sequence). Trimming stripped 2 bases from V and 3 bases from J, with 8 bases between. CDR3 amino acids: CASSIRDYNQPQHF. CDR3 sequence (DNA): TGTGCCAGTAGTATACGGGACTACAATCAGCCCCAGCATTTT.

V gene TRBV6-6 combines with J gene TRBJ2-2, with TRBD2 matching over 8 bases. Looked up from germline, CDR1 is MNHNY and CDR2 is SVGAGI (reference sequence). Trimming at V came to 2 bases and at J to 5 bases, leaving 4 bases not matched to a gene. CDR3 length: 15 residues. CDR3: CASSYGTSDTGELFF. Here the CDR3 DNA reads TGTGCCAGCAGTTACGGGACTAGTGATACCGGGGAGCTGTTTTTT.

V gene TRBV28 combines with J gene TRBJ1-2, with D maybe TRBD1 (5 bases). V was cut by 6 bases and J by 6 bases, with 14 bases left in between. The CDR3 consists of 13 residues. Germline V gives CDR1 MDHEN, CDR2 SYDVKM. CDR3: CASSLIAGNGYTF. The CDR3 DNA follows: TGTGCCAGCAGCCTCATTGCAGGGAATGGCTACACCTTC.

DNA of the CDR3: TGTGCCAGCAGCGGAGGGGCAAGCCGGACAGATACGCAGTATTTT. This codes for CASSGGASRTDTQYF. The genes are TRBV5-4 and TRBJ2-3; a possible D gene is TRBD2 (6 bases). From germline, CDR1 is SGHNT and CDR2 YYREEE (reference sequence). The CDR3 is 15 amino acids. Trimming stripped 4 bases from V and 3 bases from J, with 15 bases between. The full variable domain, completed using reference TRBV5-4 and TRBJ2-3, is ETGVTQSPTHLIKTRGQQVTLRCSSQSGHNTVSWYQQALGQGPQFIFQYYREEENGRGNFPPRFSGLQFPNYSSELNVNALELDDSALYLCASSGGASRTDTQYFGPGTRLTVL.

V gene TRBV28 combines with J gene TRBJ2-2; 9 positions match TRBD1. The germline CDR1 and CDR2 sequences are MDHEN and SYDVKM. V lost 9 bases to trimming and J lost 4 bases; unmatched junction nucleotides: 18. This CDR3 is built from 18 residues. This CDR3 reads CASNPPHGQGKGTGELFF. The DNA for the CDR3 is TGTGCCAGTAACCCCCCCCACGGACAGGGGAAGGGCACCGGGGAGCTGTTTTTT.

This clone was counted only a few times. This chain links TRBV7-6 with TRBJ2-5; D gene uncertain. The germline CDR1 and CDR2 sequences are SGHVS and FNYEAQ. V shed 5 bases and J shed 4 bases, with 8 bases lying between them. CDR3 length equals 12 residues. The CDR3 loop reads CASSGSGETQYF. For the CDR3, the DNA is TGTGCCAGCAGCGGGTCCGGAGAGACCCAGTACTTC. The full variable domain, rest sourced from reference TRBV7-6 and TRBJ2-5, is GAGVSQSPRYKVTKRGQDVALRCDPISGHVSLYWYRQALGQGPEFLTYFNYEAQQDKSGLPNDRFSAERPEGSISTLTIQRTEQRDSAMYRCASSGSGETQYFGPGTRLLVL.

This clone appeared a single time. The rearrangement uses TRBV6-1 and TRBJ2-7; 7 bases are a match to TRBD1. Germline CDR1 MNHNS, CDR2 SASEGT. This CDR3 has 12 residues. Trimming at V came to 5 bases and at J to 12 bases, leaving 10 bases not matched to a gene. The CDR3 nucleotides are TGTGCCAGCAGTCCCTCAAGGGGGCGCAGGTACTTC. Amino acid sequence: CASSPSRGRRYF.

V and J are TRBV28 and TRBJ2-3; tentative D call: TRBD2 (5 bases). This CDR3 has 13 amino acids. The V gene's germline CDR1 is MDHEN and CDR2 SYDVKM. The V end was cut by 7 bases, the J end by 7 bases, with 15 bases between. The chain's CDR3 is CASTSTRPNTQYF. The DNA of the CDR3 is TGTGCCAGCACCTCTACTAGGCCAAATACGCAGTATTTT.

This chain joins TRBV7-2 and TRBJ1-1, with a weak D call TRBD1 (5 bases). Germline CDR1 reads SGHTA; CDR2 reads FQGNSA. V shed 5 bases and J shed 9 bases, with 16 bases lying between them. This CDR3 contains 13 residues. Written as DNA, the CDR3 is TGTGCCAGCAGCCGTTACCTTGACAGTAAAGCTTTCTTT. Translating gives CASSRYLDSKAFF.

The CDR3 is CASSLFPPQEGNEQFF. DNA of the CDR3: TGTGCCAGCAGCTTATTCCCCCCCCAAGAGGGCAATGAGCAGTTCTTC. The chain carries TRBV7-2 and TRBJ2-1, with a weak D call TRBD2 (5 bases). CDR3 length equals 16 residues. Trimming took 2 bases from V and 6 from J, leaving 17 bases between them. The V gene's germline CDR1 is SGHTA and CDR2 FQGNSA.

J is TRBJ2-1 and V is TRBV7-2, with 8 bases fitting TRBD2. Losses at the gene ends were 2 bases for V and 4 bases for J; bases not matched to a gene: 7. Germline lookup yields CDR1 SGHTA and CDR2 FQGNSA. CDR3 length: 16 amino acids. The CDR3 coding sequence is TGTGCCAGCAGCTTAAGGGCTGGCGGGAGGTACAATGAGCAGTTCTTC. Translation gives CASSLRAGGRYNEQFF.

This clone was observed a handful of times. V usage is TRBV5-1 and J usage is TRBJ2-7, with 9 bases aligning to TRBD2. This CDR3 contains 17 residues. Germline-derived CDR1 and CDR2 are SGHRS and YFSETQ. V trimming: 0 bases; J trimming: 3 bases; junction bases outside the gene matches: 10. In DNA, the CDR3 is TGCGCCAGCAGCTTGGTTTCTGGGTTAGCGGGAGACTACGAGCAGTACTTC. Translation: CASSLVSGLAGDYEQYF.

The chain combines TRBV25-1 with TRBJ2-6; no firm D call. This CDR3 region has 16 residues. Trimming cost V 6 bases and J 1 base, with 13 bases left between them. CDR1 and CDR2 from the germline V gene are MGHDK and SYGVNS. The CDR3 reads CASSPGMASGANVLTF. The CDR3 nucleotides read TGTGCCAGCAGCCCGGGTATGGCTTCTGGGGCCAACGTCCTGACTTTC.

The chain joins TRBV28 to TRBJ1-3, with D tentatively TRBD1 (6 bases). The CDR3 is 12 amino acids. V was shortened by 10 bases and J by 0 bases, with 7 bases between the two germline ends. The germline gives CDR1 MDHEN, CDR2 SYDVKM. CDR3 bases: TGTGCCATACAGGGCTCTGGAAACACCATATATTTT. Its protein is CAIQGSGNTIYF. The full variable domain, its missing parts supplied by reference TRBV28 and TRBJ1-3, is DVKVTQSSRYLVKRTGEKVFLECVQDMDHENMFWYRQDPGLGLRLIYFSYDVKMKEKGDIPEGYSVSREKKERFSLILESASTNQTSMYLCAIQGSGNTIYFGEGSWLTVV.

Details on this clone: Different DNA sequences within this sample yield the same CDR3. The rearrangement links TRBV5-1 to TRBJ1-5, with D perhaps matching TRBD1 (6 bases). CDR3 length equals 14 residues. Per germline, CDR1 SGHRS and CDR2 YFSETQ. The V gene lost 0 bases and the J gene lost 7 bases, with 11 bases spanning the gap. The CDR3 sequence: CASSLEGGGQPQHF. The CDR3 DNA is TGCGCCAGCAGCTTGGAAGGGGGAGGACAGCCCCAGCATTTT.

The chain combines TRBV29-1 with TRBJ2-1; 8 bases match TRBD2. The CDR3 extends over 15 amino acids. Per germline, CDR1 SQVTM and CDR2 ANQGSEA. Germline trimming cut 3 bases from V and 0 bases from J; bases unmatched to any gene: 4. The CDR3: CSVDETSGSYNEQFF. The CDR3 DNA reads TGCAGCGTTGATGAAACTAGCGGCTCCTACAATGAGCAGTTCTTC.